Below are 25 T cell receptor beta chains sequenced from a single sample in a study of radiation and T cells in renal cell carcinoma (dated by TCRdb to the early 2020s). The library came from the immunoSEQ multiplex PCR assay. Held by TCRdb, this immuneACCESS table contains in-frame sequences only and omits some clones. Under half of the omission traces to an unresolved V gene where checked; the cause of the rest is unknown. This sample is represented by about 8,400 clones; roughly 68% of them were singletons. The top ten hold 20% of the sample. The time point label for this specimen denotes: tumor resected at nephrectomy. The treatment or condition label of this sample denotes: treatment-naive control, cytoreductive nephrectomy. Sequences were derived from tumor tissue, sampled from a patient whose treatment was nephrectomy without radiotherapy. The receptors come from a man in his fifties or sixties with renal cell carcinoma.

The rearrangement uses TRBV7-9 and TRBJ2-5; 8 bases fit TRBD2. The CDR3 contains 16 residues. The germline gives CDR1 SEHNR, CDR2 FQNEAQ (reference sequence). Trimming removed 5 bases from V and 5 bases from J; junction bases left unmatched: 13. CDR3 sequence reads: CASSHSGSGSVETQYF. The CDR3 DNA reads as TGTGCCAGCAGCCACTCGGGGAGCGGGAGTGTGGAGACCCAGTACTTC.

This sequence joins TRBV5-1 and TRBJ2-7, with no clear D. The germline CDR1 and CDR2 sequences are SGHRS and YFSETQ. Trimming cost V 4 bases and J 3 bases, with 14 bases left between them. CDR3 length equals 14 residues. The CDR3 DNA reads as TGCGCCAGCAGCCCCGTGGGTGAAAACTACGAGCAGTACTTC. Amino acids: CASSPVGENYEQYF.

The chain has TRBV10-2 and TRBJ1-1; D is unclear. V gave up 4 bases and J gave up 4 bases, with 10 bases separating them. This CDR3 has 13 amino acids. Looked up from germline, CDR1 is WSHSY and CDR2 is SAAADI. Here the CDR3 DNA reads TGCGCCAGCAGTGTGGAGTGGGCCACTGAAGCTTTCTTT. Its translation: CASSVEWATEAFF.

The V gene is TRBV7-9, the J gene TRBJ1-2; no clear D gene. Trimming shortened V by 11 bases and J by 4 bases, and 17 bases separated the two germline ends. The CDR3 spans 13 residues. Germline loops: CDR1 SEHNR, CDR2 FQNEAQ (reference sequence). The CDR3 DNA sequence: TGTGCCGTCGTCTCGGGTGCGTCCTATGGCTACACCTTC. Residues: CAVVSGASYGYTF.

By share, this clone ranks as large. The CDR3 protein is CATRAGNQPQHF. CDR3 sequence (DNA): TGTGCCACTAGGGCAGGCAATCAGCCCCAGCATTTT. This chain joins TRBV19 and TRBJ1-5; unclear D gene. V was trimmed by 10 bases and J by 2 bases, leaving 9 bases between them. In germline, CDR1 is LNHDA, CDR2 SQIVND (reference sequence). CDR3 length: 12 residues.

In nucleotides, the CDR3 is TGCGCCAGCAGCCCGGGACTAGCGGGGTACAATGAGCAGTTCTTC. Translation: CASSPGLAGYNEQFF. This chain joins TRBV4-1 and TRBJ2-1; TRBD2 matches 13 bases. The germline gives CDR1 MGHRA, CDR2 YSYEKL. The CDR3 has 15 residues. The trim removed 4 bases at V and 4 bases at J, leaving 1 base unmatched.

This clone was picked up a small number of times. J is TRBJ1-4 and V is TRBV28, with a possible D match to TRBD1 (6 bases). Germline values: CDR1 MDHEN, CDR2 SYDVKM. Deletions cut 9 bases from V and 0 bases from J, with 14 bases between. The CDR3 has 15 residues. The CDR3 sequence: CASSKGGSTNEKLFF. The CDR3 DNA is TGTGCCAGTTCCAAGGGGGGTTCAACTAATGAAAAACTGTTTTTT.

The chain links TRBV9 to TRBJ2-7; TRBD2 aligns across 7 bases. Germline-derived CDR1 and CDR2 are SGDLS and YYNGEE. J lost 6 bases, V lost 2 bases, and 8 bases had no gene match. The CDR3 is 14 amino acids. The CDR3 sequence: CASSVGGDLSEQYF. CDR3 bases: TGTGCCAGCAGCGTGGGAGGGGACCTGTCCGAGCAGTACTTC.

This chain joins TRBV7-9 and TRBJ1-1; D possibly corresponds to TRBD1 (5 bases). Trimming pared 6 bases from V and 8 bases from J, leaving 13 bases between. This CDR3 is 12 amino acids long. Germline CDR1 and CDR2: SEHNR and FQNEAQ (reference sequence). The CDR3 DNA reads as TGTGCCAGCAGTCTGGGGTGGACAGAAGCTTTCTTT. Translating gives CASSLGWTEAFF.

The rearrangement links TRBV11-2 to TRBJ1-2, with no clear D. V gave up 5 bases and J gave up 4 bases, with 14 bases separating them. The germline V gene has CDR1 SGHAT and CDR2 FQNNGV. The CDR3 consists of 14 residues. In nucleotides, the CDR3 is TGTGCCAGCAGCGGAGGGTCCTTAGGCTATGGCTACACCTTC. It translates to CASSGGSLGYGYTF.

This CDR3 reads CASSYSGRTNQPQHF. The CDR3 nucleotides are TGTGCCAGCAGCTATTCGGGACGGACCAATCAGCCCCAGCATTTT. This chain connects TRBV28 to TRBJ1-5; D perhaps matches TRBD1 (5 bases). V was cut by 6 bases and J by 3 bases, with 15 bases left in between. The CDR3 has 15 amino acids. Germline-derived CDR1 and CDR2 are MDHEN and SYDVKM.

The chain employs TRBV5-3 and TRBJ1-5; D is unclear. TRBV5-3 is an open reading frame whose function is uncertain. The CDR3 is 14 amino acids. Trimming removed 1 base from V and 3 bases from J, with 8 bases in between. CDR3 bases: TGTGCCAGAAGCTTGAGAGGTACCAATCAGCCCCAGCATTTT. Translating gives CARSLRGTNQPQHF.

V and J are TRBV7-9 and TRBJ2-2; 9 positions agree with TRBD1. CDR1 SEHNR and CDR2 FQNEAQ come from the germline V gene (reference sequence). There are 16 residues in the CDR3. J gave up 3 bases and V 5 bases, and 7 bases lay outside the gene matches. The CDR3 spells CASSPKGQGYTGELFF. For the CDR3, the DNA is TGTGCCAGCAGCCCGAAGGGACAGGGTTACACCGGGGAGCTGTTTTTT.

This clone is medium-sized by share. The CDR3 here is CAWSGRGGTNEKLFF. DNA of the CDR3: TGTGCCTGGAGTGGAAGGGGGGGTACTAATGAAAAACTGTTTTTT. The V and J genes are TRBV30 and TRBJ1-4; the D gene is possibly TRBD1 (6 bases). The CDR3 contains 15 residues. Looked up from germline, CDR1 is GTSNPN and CDR2 is SVGIG (reference sequence). The V end lost 1 base, the J end lost 2 bases, and 11 bases lay between the germline ends.

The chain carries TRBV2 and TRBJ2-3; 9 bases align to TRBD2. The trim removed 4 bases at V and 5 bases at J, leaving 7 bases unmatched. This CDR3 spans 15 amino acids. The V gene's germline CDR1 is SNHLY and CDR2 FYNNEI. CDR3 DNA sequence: TGTGCCAGCAGTGGTAGACTAGCGGAAAGAGATACGCAGTATTTT. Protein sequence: CASSGRLAERDTQYF.

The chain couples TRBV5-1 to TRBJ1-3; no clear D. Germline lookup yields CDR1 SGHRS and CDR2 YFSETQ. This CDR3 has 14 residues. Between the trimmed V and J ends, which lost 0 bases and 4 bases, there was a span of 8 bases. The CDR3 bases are TGCGCCAGCAGCTTGGTTTCTGGGGGAAACACCATATATTTT. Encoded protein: CASSLVSGGNTIYF.

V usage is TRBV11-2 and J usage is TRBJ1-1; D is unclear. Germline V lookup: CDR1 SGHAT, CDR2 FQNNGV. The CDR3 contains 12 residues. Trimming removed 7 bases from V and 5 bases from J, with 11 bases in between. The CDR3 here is CASTRQPTEAFF. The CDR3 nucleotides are TGTGCCAGCACCCGACAACCGACTGAAGCTTTCTTT.

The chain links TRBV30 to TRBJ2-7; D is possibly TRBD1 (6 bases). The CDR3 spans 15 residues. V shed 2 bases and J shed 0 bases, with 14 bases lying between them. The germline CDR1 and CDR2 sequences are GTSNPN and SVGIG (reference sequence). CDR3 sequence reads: CAWSRRGHLSYEQYF. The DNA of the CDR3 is TGTGCCTGGAGTAGAAGGGGACATCTCTCCTACGAGCAGTACTTC.

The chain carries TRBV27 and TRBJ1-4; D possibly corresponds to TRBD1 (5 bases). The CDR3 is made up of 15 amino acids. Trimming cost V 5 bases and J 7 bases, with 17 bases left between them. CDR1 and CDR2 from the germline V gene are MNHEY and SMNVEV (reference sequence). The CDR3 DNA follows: TGTGCCAGCAGTCCCGCCACACTAAGGGGTGAAAAACTGTTTTTT. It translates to CASSPATLRGEKLFF. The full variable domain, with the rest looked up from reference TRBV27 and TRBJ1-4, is EAQVTQNPRYLITVTGKKLTVTCSQNMNHEYMSWYRQDPGLGLRQIYYSMNVEVTDKGDVPEGYKVSRKEKRNFPLILESPSPNQTSLYFCASSPATLRGEKLFFGSGTQLSVL.

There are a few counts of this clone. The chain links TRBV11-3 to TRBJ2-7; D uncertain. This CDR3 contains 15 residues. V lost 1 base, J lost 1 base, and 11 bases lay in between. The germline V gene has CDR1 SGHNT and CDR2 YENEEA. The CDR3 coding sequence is TGTGCCAGCAGCTTAGTTCTGGGCACATCCTACGAGCAGTACTTC. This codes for CASSLVLGTSYEQYF.

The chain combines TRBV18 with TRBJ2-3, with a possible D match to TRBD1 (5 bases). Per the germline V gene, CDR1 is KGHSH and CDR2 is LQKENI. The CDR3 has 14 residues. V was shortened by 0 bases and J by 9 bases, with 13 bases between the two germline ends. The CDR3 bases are TGTGCCAGCTCACCACCGGGGCCCCGAGGAACGCAGTATTTT. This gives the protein CASSPPGPRGTQYF.

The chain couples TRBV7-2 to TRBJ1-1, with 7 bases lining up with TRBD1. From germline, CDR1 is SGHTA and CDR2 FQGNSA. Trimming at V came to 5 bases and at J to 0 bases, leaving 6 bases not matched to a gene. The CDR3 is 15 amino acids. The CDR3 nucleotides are TGTGCCAGCAGCACCCGGACAGGACTGAACACTGAAGCTTTCTTT. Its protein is CASSTRTGLNTEAFF.

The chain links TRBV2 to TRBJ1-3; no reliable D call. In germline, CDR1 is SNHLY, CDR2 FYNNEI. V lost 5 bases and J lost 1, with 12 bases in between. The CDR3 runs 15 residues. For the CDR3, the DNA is TGTGCCAGCAGTATCAGTGAGGCTTCTGGAAACACCATATATTTT. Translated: CASSISEASGNTIYF.

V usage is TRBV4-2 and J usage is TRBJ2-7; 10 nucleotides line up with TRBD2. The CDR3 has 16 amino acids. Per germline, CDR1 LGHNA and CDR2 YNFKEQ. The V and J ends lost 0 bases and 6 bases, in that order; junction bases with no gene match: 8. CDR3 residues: CASSQEGGLAGGEQYF. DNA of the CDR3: TGTGCCAGCAGCCAAGAAGGCGGATTAGCGGGGGGCGAGCAGTACTTC.

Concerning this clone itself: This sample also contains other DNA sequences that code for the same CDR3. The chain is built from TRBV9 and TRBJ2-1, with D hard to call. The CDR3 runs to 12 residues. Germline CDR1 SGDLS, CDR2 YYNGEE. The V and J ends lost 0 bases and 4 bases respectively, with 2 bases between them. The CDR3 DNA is TGTGCCAGCAGCGTAGGGTACAATGAGCAGTTCTTC. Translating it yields CASSVGYNEQFF.